The 13 T cell receptor beta chains presented below share a single source sample, sequenced in a study of CD8 T cells in ankylosing spondylitis. MiXCR was run by TCRdb on the 5' RACE reads, yielding one entry per CDR3 protein. The sample contains approximately 250,000 distinct CDR3 sequences, less than 9.5% of which appear only once. The sequenced sample was blood, either unsorted or a sorted T cell fraction (not recorded which). Receptor source: a female donor with ankylosing spondylitis or in good health (not recorded which).

The chain joins TRBV9 to TRBJ2-3; D perhaps matches TRBD2 (6 bases). CDR3 length: 16 amino acids. Trimming took off 0 bases at V and 0 bases at J, with 11 bases between the two ends. CDR1 and CDR2 (germline): SGDLS, YYNGEE. DNA for the CDR3: TGTGCCAGCAGCGTAGAGGGAGGCCCTAGCACAGATACGCAGTATTTT. Translation: CASSVEGGPSTDTQYF.

The sample holds many counts of this clonotype. The chain has TRBV5-8 and TRBJ1-5, with D maybe TRBD1 (6 bases). V lost 4 bases and J lost 3, with 11 bases in between. The V gene's germline CDR1 is SGHTS and CDR2 YDEGEE. The CDR3 runs 14 residues. The CDR3 region is CASSPRDNNQPQHF. The DNA for the CDR3 is TGTGCCAGCAGCCCCCGGGACAACAATCAGCCCCAGCATTTT.

At least ten counts were recorded for this clonotype. The chain has TRBV20-1 and TRBJ2-7; 13 bases are shared with TRBD2. The V and J ends lost 4 bases and 2 bases, in that order; junction bases with no gene match: 5. The CDR3 has 15 amino acids. The germline CDR1 and CDR2 sequences are DFQATT and SNEGSKA (reference sequence). The CDR3 DNA reads as TGCAGTGCTATCCTCGGGACTAGCGGGGCCTACGAGCAGTACTTC. Protein product: CSAILGTSGAYEQYF.

This clonotype came up many times. The chain employs TRBV5-1 and TRBJ2-1; TRBD1 is a possible D gene (5 bases). V was cut by 4 bases and J by 3 bases, with 8 bases left in between. This CDR3 is built from 13 residues. Germline assignment: CDR1 SGHRS and CDR2 YFSETQ. The CDR3 DNA is TGCGCCAGCAGCGCGGACAACTACAATGAGCAGTTCTTC. Translating gives CASSADNYNEQFF.

In this sample, this clonotype turned up many times. The chain uses TRBV20-1 and TRBJ2-3; 11 bases agree with TRBD2. Germline V gene sequence: CDR1 DFQATT, CDR2 SNEGSKA (reference sequence). The CDR3 totals 14 residues. Trimming took 6 bases from V and 5 from J; bases not matched to a gene: 7. The CDR3 here is CSALPLAGGDTQYF. The DNA for the CDR3 is TGCAGTGCGCTCCCCCTAGCGGGAGGAGATACGCAGTATTTT.

Many counts were recorded for this clonotype. CDR3 sequence reads: CASSDRVRDEQYF. The CDR3 region has the DNA TGTGCCAGCAGTGACCGGGTACGCGACGAGCAGTACTTC. V usage is TRBV6-1 and J usage is TRBJ2-7; no reliable D call. Germline CDR1 MNHNS, CDR2 SASEGT. Trimming stripped 3 bases from V and 5 bases from J, with 11 bases between. The CDR3 has 13 residues.

About this clonotype: A much bigger clone sits one base away, suggesting this may be a read error. The CDR3 reads CASSPDGGPRPQHF. The DNA of the CDR3 is TGTGCCAGCAGCCCGGATGGGGGACCTCGGCCCCAGCATTTT. This chain uses TRBV7-2 with TRBJ1-5; tentative D call: TRBD1 (5 bases). The V end lost 5 bases, the J end lost 9 bases, and 17 bases lay between the germline ends. The CDR3 contains 14 residues. Germline loops: CDR1 SGHTA, CDR2 FQGNSA.

This clonotype was detected ten times or more. The J gene is TRBJ1-5, the V gene TRBV18; tentative D call: TRBD1 (5 bases). The CDR3 is 16 amino acids. V dropped 2 bases and J dropped 7 bases, with 18 bases sitting between them. The germline CDR1 and CDR2 sequences are KGHSH and LQKENI. CDR3 residues: CASSPGERGAWQPQHF. The CDR3 bases are TGTGCCAGCTCACCAGGTGAGAGGGGAGCTTGGCAGCCCCAGCATTTT.

In its sample, this clonotype was seen many times. The chain is built from TRBV7-9 and TRBJ2-5; TRBD1 might be the D (6 bases). V was shortened by 1 base and J by 5 bases, with 8 bases between the two germline ends. This CDR3 has 13 amino acids. CDR1 is SEHNR and CDR2 is FQNEAQ in the germline V gene (reference sequence). CDR3 bases: TGTGCCAGCAGCTTAGGACAGGTTGAGACCCAGTACTTC. Its translation is CASSLGQVETQYF.

Many counts were recorded for this clonotype. The rearrangement joins TRBV12-3 or TRBV12-4 to TRBJ2-2; possibly TRBD1 or TRBD2 for D (5 bases each). The CDR3 is 15 amino acids. The V and J ends lost 4 bases and 2 bases respectively, with 11 bases between them. The CDR3 sequence: CASSSAGTNTGELFF. Here the CDR3 DNA reads TGTGCCAGCAGTTCAGCCGGGACCAACACCGGGGAGCTGTTTTTT.

This clonotype appeared many times. The chain carries TRBV20-1 and TRBJ1-1; D call uncertain. From germline, CDR1 is DFQATT and CDR2 SNEGSKA (reference sequence). The CDR3 consists of 11 residues. V was shortened by 6 bases and J by 3 bases, with 8 bases between the two germline ends. CDR3 sequence (DNA): TGCAGTGCCCCACGGGACACTGAAGCTTTCTTT. Encoded protein: CSAPRDTEAFF.

In this sample, this clonotype turned up many times. The CDR3 sequence: CSAISSGNTIYF. The DNA of the CDR3 is TGCAGTGCTATAAGCTCTGGAAACACCATATATTTT. The chain has TRBV20-1 and TRBJ1-3, with D unclear. The V gene's germline CDR1 is DFQATT and CDR2 SNEGSKA (reference sequence). CDR3 length: 12 amino acids. Between the trimmed V and J ends, which lost 4 bases and 0 bases, there was a span of 4 bases.

There are many counts of this clonotype. The V call is TRBV5-1, the J call TRBJ2-1; maybe TRBD2 (5 bases). The length of the CDR3 is 14 residues. Between the trimmed V and J ends, which lost 4 bases and 10 bases, there was a span of 18 bases. Germline CDR1 is SGHRS and CDR2 is YFSETQ. CDR3 in amino acids: CASSPTDSRVEQFF. CDR3 sequence (DNA): TGCGCCAGCAGCCCAACGGACTCCCGGGTAGAGCAGTTCTTC.